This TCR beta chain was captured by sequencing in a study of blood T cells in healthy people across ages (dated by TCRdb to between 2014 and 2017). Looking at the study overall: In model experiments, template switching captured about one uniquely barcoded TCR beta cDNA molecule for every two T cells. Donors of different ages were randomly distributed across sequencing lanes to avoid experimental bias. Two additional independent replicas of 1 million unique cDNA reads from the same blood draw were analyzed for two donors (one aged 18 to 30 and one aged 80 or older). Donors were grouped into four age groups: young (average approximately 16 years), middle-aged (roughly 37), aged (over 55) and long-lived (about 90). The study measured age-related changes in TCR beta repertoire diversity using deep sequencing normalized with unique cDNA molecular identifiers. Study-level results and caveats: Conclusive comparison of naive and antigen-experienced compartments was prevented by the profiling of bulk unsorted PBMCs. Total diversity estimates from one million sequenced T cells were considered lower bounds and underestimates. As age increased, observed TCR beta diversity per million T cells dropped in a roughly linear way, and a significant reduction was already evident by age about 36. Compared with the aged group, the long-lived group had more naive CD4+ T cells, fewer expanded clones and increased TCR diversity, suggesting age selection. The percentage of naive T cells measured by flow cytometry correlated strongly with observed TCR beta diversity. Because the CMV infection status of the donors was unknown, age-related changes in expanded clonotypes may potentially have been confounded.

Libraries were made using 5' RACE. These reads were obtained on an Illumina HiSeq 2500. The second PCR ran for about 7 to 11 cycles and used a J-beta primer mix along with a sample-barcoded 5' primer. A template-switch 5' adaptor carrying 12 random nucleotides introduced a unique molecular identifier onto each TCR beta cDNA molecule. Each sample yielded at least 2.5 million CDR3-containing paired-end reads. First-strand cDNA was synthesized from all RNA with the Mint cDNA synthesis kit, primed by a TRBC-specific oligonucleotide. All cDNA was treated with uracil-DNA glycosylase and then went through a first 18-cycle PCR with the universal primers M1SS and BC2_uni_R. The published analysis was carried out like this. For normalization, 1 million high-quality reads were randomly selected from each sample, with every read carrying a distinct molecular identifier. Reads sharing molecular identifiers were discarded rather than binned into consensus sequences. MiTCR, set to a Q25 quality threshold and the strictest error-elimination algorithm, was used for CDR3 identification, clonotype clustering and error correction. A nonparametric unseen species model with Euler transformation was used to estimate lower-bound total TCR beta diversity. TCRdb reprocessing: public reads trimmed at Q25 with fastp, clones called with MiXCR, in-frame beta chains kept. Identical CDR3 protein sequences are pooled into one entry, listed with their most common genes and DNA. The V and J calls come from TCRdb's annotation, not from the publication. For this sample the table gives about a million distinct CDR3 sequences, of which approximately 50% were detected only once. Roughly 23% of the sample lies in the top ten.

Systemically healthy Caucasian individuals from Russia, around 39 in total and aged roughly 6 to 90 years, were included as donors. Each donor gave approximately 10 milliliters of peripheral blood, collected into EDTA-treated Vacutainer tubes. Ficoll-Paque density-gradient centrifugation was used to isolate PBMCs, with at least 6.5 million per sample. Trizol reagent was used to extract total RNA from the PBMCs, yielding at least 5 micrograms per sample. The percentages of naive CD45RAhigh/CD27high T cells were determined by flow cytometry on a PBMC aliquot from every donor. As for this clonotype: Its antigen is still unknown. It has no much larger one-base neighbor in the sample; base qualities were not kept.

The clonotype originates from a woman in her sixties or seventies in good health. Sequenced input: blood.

Here is the DNA: TGTGCCAGCAGCTTGGATCGGAGGCATGGCTACACCTTC. Translated, it gives CASSLDRRHGYTF. The chain is encoded by TRBV5-6 joined to TRBJ1-2, with the identity of the D gene unclear. Trimming removed 0 bases from V and 6 bases from J, leaving 9 bases between the germline ends. Via the germline V gene, CDR1 is SGHDT and CDR2 YYEEEE. The CDR3 goes from the cysteine to the phenylalanine over 13 residues. The only DNA kept is the CDR3, 39 bases in frame from the first base.